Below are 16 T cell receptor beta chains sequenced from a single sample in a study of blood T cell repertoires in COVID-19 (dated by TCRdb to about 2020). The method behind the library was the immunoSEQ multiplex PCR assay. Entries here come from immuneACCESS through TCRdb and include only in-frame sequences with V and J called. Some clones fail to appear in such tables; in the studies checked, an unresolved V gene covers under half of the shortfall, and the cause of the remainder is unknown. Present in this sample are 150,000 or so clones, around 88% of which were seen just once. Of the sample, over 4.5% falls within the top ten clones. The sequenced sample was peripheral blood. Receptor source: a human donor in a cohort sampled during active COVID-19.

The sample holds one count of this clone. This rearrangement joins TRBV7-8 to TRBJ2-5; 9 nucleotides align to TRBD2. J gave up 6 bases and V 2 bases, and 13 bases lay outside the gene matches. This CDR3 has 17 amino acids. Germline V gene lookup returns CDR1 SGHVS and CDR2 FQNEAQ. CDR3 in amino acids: CASSLIPFAGGPKTQYF. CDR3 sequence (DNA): TGTGCCAGCAGCTTAATCCCCTTCGCGGGGGGGCCGAAGACCCAGTACTTC. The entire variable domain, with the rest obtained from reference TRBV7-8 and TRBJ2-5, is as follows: GAGVSQSPRYKVAKRGQDVALRCDPISGHVSLFWYQQALGQGPEFLTYFQNEAQLDKSGLPSDRFFAERPEGSVSTLKIQRTQQEDSAVYLCASSLIPFAGGPKTQYFGPGTRLLVL.

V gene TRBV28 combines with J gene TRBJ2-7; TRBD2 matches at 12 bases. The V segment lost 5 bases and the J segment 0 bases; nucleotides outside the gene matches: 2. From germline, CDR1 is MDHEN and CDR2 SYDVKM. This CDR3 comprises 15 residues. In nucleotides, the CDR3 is TGTGCCAGCAGTCCGGGACTAGCGGGCTCCTACGAGCAGTACTTC. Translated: CASSPGLAGSYEQYF.

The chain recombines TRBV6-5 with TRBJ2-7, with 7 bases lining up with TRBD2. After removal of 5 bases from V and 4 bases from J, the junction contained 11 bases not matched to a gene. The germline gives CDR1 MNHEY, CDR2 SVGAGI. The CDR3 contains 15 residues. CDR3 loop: CASSPVLVGGYEQYF. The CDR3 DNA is TGTGCCAGCAGTCCCGTACTAGTGGGAGGGTACGAGCAGTACTTC.

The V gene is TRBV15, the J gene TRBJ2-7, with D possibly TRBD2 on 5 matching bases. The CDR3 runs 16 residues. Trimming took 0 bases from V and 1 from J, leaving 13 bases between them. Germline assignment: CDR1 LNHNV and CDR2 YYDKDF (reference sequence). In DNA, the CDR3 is TGTGCCACCAGCAGAGAACGACTACTTGGGTCCTACGAGCAGTACTTC. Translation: CATSRERLLGSYEQYF.

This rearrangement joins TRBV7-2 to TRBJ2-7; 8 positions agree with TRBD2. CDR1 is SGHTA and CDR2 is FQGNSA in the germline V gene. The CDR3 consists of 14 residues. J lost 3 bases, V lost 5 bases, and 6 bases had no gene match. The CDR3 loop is CASSPGTSFYEQYF. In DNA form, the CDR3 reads TGTGCCAGCAGCCCCGGGACTAGTTTCTACGAGCAGTACTTC.

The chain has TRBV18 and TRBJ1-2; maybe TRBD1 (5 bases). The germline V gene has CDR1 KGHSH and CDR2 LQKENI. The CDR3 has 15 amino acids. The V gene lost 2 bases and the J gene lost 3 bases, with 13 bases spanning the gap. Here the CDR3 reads CASSPGASPDYGYTF. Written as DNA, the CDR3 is TGTGCCAGCTCACCAGGGGCCTCTCCTGACTATGGCTACACCTTC.

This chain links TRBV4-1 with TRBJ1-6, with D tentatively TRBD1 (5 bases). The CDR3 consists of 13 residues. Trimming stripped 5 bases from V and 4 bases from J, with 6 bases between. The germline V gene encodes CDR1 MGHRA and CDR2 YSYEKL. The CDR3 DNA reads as TGCGCCAGCAGCGGGACTTATAATTCACCCCTCCACTTT. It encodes CASSGTYNSPLHF.

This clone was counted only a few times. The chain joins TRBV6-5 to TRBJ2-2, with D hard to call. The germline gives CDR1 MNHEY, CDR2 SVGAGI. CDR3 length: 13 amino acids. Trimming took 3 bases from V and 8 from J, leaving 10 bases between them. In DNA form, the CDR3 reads TGTGCCAGCAGTTATATCATTAGTGGGGAGCTGTTTTTT. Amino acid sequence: CASSYIISGELFF.

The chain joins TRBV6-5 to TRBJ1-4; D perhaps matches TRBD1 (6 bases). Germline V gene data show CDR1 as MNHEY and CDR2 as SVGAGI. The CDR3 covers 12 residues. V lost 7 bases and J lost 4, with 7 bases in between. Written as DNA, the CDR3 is TGTGCCAGCACCAGGGGTAATGAAAAACTGTTTTTT. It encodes CASTRGNEKLFF.

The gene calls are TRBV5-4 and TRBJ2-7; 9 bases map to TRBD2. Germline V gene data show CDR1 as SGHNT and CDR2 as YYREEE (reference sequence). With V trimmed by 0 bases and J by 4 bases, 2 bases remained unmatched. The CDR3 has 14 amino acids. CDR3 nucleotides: TGTGCCAGCAGCTTGGAGCGGGGGGTTTACGAGCAGTACTTC. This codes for CASSLERGVYEQYF.

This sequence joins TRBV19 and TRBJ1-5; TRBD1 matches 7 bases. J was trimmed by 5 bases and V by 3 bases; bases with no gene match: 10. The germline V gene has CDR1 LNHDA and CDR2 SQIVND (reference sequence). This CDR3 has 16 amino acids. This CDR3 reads CASSIGQVSPHQPQHF. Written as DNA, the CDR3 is TGTGCCAGTAGTATCGGACAGGTTTCCCCCCATCAGCCCCAGCATTTT.

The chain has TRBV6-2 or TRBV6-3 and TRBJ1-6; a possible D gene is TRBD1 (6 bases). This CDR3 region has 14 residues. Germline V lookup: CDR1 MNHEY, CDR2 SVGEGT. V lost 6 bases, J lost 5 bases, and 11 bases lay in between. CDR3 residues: CASSWTANNSPLHF. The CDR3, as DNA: TGTGCCAGCAGCTGGACAGCTAATAATTCACCCCTCCACTTT.

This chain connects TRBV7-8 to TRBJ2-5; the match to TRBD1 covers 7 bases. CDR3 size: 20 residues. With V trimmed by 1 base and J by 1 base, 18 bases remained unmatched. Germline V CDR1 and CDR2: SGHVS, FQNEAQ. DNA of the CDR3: TGTGCCAGCAGCTTAGGGTGGGGATGGCAGGGGGAACCCACCCAAGAGACCCAGTACTTC. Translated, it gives CASSLGWGWQGEPTQETQYF.

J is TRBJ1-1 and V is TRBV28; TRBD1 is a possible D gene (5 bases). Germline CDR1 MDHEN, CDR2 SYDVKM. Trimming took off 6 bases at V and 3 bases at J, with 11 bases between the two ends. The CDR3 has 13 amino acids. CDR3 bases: TGTGCCAGCAGACCGGGGGGATACACTGAAGCTTTCTTT. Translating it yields CASRPGGYTEAFF.

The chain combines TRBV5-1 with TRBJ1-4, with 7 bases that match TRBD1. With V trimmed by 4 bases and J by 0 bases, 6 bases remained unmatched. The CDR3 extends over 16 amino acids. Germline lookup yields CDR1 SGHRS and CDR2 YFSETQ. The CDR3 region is CASSADRVATNEKLFF. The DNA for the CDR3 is TGCGCCAGCAGCGCTGACAGGGTAGCAACTAATGAAAAACTGTTTTTT.

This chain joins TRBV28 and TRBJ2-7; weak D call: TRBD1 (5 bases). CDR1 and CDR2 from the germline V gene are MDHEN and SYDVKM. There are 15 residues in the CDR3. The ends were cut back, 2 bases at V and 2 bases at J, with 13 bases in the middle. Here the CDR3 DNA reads TGTGCCAGCAGTTTACCTAAGGGGATGACCTACGAGCAGTACTTC. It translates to CASSLPKGMTYEQYF.